The 9 T cell receptor beta chains below all came from one sample that was sequenced in a study of Graves' ophthalmopathy and Graves' hyperthyroidism. TCR beta CDR3 amplification used RNA transcripts. The authors performed first-round RT-PCR with HTBI primers and then a second-round multiplex PCR. TCRdb re-called the multiplex PCR reads with MiXCR, one entry per CDR3 protein. The profile covers 240,000 or so distinct CDR3 sequences, with around 45% appearing a single time and roughly 50% taken by the ten largest. The sample taken for sequencing was peripheral blood. The receptor source for this set is an adult man with Graves' ophthalmopathy.

The gene calls are TRBV29-1 and TRBJ1-5; no clear D. The germline V gene has CDR1 SQVTM and CDR2 ANQGSEA. The CDR3 sequence is 13 residues long. V was pared by 1 base and J by 6 bases, with 10 bases between. The CDR3 DNA reads TGCAGCGTTGAAGGTCAGGAGGGTCAGCCCCAGCATTTT. As protein: CSVEGQEGQPQHF.

The V and J genes are TRBV7-2 and TRBJ2-7, with 8 bases aligning to TRBD2. The J call may be wrong; the DNA end is better matched by TRBJ2-1. Germline lookup yields CDR1 SGHTA and CDR2 FQGNSA. The length of the CDR3 is 15 residues. CDR3 sequence: CASSLAGGRYNEQFF. For the CDR3, the DNA is TGTGCCAGCAGCTTGGCGGGGGGTAGGTACAATGAGCAGTTCTTC.

As regards this clonotype: A read error may produce the germline difference seen at one junction end. CDR3 sequence: CASSYSTRDKTQYF. CDR3 sequence (DNA): TGTGCCAGCAGTTACTCGACCAGGGATAAGACCCAGTACTTC. The gene calls are TRBV10-3 and TRBJ2-5; D is perhaps TRBD1 (5 bases). CDR3 length: 14 residues. CDR1 is ENHRY and CDR2 is SYGVKD in the germline V gene.

Only a few counts were recorded for this clonotype. CDR3 nucleotides: TGTGCCAGCAGCCGGTGGGGCTCAGGGGGCGAGCACTATGGCTACACCTTC. It specifies CASSRWGSGGEHYGYTF. The V gene is TRBV7-9, the J gene TRBJ1-2; TRBD1 aligns across 8 bases. The germline V gene encodes CDR1 SEHNR and CDR2 FQNEAQ (reference sequence). The J segment lost 3 bases and the V segment lost 5 bases, leaving 14 bases of the junction unmatched. This CDR3 is 17 amino acids long.

The chain links TRBV12-3 or TRBV12-4 to TRBJ1-1, with D uncertain. The CDR3 spans 12 residues. Between the trimmed V and J ends, which lost 10 bases and 11 bases, there was a span of 20 bases. CDR3 sequence reads: CAISTDPWPAFF. The CDR3, as DNA: TGTGCCATTTCGACGGATCCTTGGCCGGCTTTCTTT.

This chain links TRBV20-1 with TRBJ1-1; 12 bases map to TRBD1. From germline, CDR1 is DFQATT and CDR2 SNEGSKA (reference sequence). J gave up 7 bases and V 6 bases, and 12 bases lay outside the gene matches. The CDR3 extends over 15 amino acids. The DNA for the CDR3 is TGCAGTGCCGACGATGGGACAGGGGGCGGTAATGAAGCTTTCTTT. This encodes CSADDGTGGGNEAFF.

The gene calls are TRBV24-1 and TRBJ2-7; D ambiguous. This CDR3 region has 11 residues. Germline assignment: CDR1 KGHDR and CDR2 SFDVKD. The V gene lost 2 bases and the J gene lost 6 bases, with 4 bases spanning the gap. The CDR3 sequence is CATSDSVEQYF. The CDR3 coding sequence is TGTGCCACCAGTGATTCGGTCGAGCAGTACTTC.

This clonotype occurred many times. The CDR3 sequence: CSVVLGGNYGYTF. The DNA of the CDR3 is TGCAGCGTTGTCTTAGGGGGAAACTATGGCTACACCTTC. The chain recombines TRBV29-1 with TRBJ1-2, with D perhaps TRBD1 (6 bases). Between the trimmed V and J ends, which lost 4 bases and 2 bases, there was a span of 11 bases. Germline V gene sequence: CDR1 SQVTM, CDR2 ANQGSEA. CDR3 length: 13 amino acids.

With respect to this clonotype: Germline is not matched at one junction end, which may reflect a read error. J is TRBJ1-1 and V is TRBV5-1; no clear D. In germline, CDR1 is SGHRS, CDR2 YFSETQ. The CDR3 runs 15 residues. In nucleotides, the CDR3 is TGTGCCAGCAGCTCCCGCTTGAGGGCAAACACTGAAGCTTTCTTT. This translates into CASSSRLRANTEAFF.